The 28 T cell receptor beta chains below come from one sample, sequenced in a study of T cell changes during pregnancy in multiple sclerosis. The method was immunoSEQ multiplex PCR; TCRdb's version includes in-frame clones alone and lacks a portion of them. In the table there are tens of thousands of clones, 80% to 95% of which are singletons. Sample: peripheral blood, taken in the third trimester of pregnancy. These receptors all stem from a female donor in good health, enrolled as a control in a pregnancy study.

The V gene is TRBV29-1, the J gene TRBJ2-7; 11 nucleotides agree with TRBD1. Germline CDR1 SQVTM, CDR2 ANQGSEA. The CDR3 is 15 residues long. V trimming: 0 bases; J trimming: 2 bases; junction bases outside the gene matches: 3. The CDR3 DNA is TGCAGCGTTGAAGATTGGACAGGGGGCACCTACGAGCAGTACTTC. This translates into CSVEDWTGGTYEQYF.

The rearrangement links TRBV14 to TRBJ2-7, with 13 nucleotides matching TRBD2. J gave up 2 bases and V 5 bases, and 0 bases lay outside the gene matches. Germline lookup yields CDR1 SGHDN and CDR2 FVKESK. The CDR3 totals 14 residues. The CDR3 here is CASSGTSGTYEQYF. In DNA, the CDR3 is TGTGCCAGCAGCGGGACTAGCGGGACCTACGAGCAGTACTTC.

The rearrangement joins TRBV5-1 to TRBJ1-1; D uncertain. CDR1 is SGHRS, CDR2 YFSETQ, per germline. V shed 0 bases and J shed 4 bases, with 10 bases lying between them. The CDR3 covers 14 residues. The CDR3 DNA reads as TGCGCCAGCAGCTTGGCCACACAAAGCACTGAAGCTTTCTTT. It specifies CASSLATQSTEAFF. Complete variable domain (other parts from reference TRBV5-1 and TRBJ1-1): KAGVTQTPRYLIKTRGQQVTLSCSPISGHRSVSWYQQTPGQGLQFLFEYFSETQRNKGNFPGRFSGRQFSNSRSEMNVSTLELGDSALYLCASSLATQSTEAFFGQGTRLTVV.

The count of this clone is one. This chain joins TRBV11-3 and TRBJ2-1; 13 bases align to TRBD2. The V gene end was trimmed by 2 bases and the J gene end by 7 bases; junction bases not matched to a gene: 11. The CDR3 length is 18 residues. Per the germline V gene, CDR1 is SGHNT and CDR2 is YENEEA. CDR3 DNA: TGTGCCAGCAGCTTAAGGACTAGCGGGAGTTGGTCGAAGAATGAGCAGTTCTTC. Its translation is CASSLRTSGSWSKNEQFF.

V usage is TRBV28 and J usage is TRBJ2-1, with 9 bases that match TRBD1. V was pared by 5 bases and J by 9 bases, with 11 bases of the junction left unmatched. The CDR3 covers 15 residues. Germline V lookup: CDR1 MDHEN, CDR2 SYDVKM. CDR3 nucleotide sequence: TGTGCCAGCAGTGAGGGGGACAGGGTGAGGGGTGAGCAGTTCTTC. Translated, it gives CASSEGDRVRGEQFF.

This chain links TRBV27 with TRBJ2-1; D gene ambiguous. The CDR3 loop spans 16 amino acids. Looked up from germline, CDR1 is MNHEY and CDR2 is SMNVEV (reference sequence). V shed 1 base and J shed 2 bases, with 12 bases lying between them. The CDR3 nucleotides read TGTGCCAGCAGTTTATTCGCCCCTGGGCCCTACAATGAGCAGTTCTTC. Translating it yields CASSLFAPGPYNEQFF.

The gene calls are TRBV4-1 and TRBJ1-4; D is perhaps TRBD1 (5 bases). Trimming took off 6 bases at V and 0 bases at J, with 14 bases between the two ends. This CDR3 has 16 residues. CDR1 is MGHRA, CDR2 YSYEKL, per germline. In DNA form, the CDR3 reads TGCGCCAGCAGTCTCCGACAGACACCAACTAATGAAAAACTGTTTTTT. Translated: CASSLRQTPTNEKLFF.

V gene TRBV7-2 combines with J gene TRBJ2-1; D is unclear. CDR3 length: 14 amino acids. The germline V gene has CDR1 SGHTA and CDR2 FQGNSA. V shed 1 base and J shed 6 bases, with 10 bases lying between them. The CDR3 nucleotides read TGTGCCAGCAGCTTAGTATTTACTCCCAATGAGCAGTTCTTC. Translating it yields CASSLVFTPNEQFF.

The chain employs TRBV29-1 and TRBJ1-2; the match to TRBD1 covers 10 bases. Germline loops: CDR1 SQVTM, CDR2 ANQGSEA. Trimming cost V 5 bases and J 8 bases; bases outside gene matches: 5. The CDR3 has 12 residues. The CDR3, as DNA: TGCAGCGTTCGGGACAGGGGAGGCGGCTACACCTTC. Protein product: CSVRDRGGGYTF.

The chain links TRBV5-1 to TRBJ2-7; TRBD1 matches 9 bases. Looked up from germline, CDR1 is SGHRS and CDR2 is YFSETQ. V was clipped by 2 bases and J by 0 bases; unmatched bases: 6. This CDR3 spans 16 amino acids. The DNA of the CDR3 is TGCGCCAGCAGCTTTCTAGGGACAGGGAGCTCCTACGAGCAGTACTTC. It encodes CASSFLGTGSSYEQYF.

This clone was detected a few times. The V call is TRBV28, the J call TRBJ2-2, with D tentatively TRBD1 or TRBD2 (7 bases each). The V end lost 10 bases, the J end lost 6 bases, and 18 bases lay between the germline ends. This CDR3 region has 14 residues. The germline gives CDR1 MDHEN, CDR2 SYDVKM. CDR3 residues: CAIRGGRYSGELFF. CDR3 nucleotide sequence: TGTGCCATCAGGGGGGGGAGATACTCCGGGGAGCTGTTTTTT.

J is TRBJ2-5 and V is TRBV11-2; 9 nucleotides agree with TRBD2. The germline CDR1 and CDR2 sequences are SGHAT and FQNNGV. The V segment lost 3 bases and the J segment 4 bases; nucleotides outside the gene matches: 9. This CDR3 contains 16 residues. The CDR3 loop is CASSLGREGRGETQYF. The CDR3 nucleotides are TGTGCCAGCAGCTTGGGGCGGGAGGGCCGGGGAGAGACCCAGTACTTC.

CDR3 nucleotides: TGCGCCAGCAGCCAGGATGACAGGGAAGTCTATGGCTACACCTTC. Its protein is CASSQDDREVYGYTF. The V call is TRBV4-1, the J call TRBJ1-2; TRBD1 aligns across 7 bases. This CDR3 is built from 15 residues. The germline CDR1 and CDR2 sequences are MGHRA and YSYEKL. Trimming took 3 bases from V and 4 from J; bases not matched to a gene: 8.

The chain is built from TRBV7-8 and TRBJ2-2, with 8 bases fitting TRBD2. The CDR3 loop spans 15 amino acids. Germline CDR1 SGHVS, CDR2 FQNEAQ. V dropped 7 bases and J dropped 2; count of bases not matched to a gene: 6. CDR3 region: CASNNGRVNTGELFF. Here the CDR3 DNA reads TGTGCCAGCAATAACGGGAGGGTAAACACCGGGGAGCTGTTTTTT.

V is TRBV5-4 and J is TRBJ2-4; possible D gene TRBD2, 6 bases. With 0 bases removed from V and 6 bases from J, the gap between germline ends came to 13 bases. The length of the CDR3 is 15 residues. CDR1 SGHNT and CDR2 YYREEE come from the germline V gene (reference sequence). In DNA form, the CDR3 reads TGTGCCAGCAGCTTGGAGGGCGGGATCCCAAACATTCAGTACTTC. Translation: CASSLEGGIPNIQYF.

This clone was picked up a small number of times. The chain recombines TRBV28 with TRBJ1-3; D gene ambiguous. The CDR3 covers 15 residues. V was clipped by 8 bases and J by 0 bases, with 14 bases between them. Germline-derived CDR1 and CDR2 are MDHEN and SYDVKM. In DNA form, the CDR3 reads TGTGCCAGCGGGTTAGAGGGCAGCTCTGGAAACACCATATATTTT. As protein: CASGLEGSSGNTIYF.

This CDR3 is CASSLPGQGVDEQYF. The CDR3 DNA sequence: TGTGCCAGCAGCTTGCCCGGACAGGGGGTCGACGAGCAGTACTTC. The chain uses TRBV7-6 and TRBJ2-7; 10 nucleotides match TRBD1. The CDR3 has 15 amino acids. Looked up from germline, CDR1 is SGHVS and CDR2 is FNYEAQ. J gave up 5 bases and V 3 bases, and 7 bases lay outside the gene matches.

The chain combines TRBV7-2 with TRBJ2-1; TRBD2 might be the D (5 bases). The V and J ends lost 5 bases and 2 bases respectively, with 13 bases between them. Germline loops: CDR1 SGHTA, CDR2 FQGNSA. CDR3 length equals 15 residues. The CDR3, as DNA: TGTGCCAGCAGCCAGAGGGCAGACCCCTACAATGAGCAGTTCTTC. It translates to CASSQRADPYNEQFF.

Written as DNA, the CDR3 is TGTGCCAGCAGCTTAGGACTAGCGGGAGCAAATGAGCAGTTCTTC. It encodes CASSLGLAGANEQFF. The chain combines TRBV5-4 with TRBJ2-1, with 13 bases matching TRBD2. CDR3 length equals 15 residues. V lost 2 bases, J lost 7 bases, and 3 bases stayed unmatched. CDR1 and CDR2 from the germline V gene are SGHNT and YYREEE (reference sequence).

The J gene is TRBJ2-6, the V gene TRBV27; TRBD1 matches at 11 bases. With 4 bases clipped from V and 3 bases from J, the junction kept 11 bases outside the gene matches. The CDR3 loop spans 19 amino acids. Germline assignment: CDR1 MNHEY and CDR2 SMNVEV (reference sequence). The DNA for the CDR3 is TGTGCCAGCAGTTCCTCGGACAGGGGGCTCGTTTTTGGGGCCAACGTCCTGACTTTC. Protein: CASSSSDRGLVFGANVLTF.

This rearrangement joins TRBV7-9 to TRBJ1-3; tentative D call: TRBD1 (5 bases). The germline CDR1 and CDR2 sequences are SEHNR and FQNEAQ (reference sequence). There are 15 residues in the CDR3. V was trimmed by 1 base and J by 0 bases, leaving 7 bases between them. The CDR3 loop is CASSLEGSSGNTIYF. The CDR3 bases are TGTGCCAGCAGCTTAGAGGGGTCCTCTGGAAACACCATATATTTT. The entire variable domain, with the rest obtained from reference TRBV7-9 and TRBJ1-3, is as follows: DTGVSQNPRHKITKRGQNVTFRCDPISEHNRLYWYRQTLGQGPEFLTYFQNEAQLEKSRLLSDRFSAERPKGSFSTLEIQRTEQGDSAMYLCASSLEGSSGNTIYFGEGSWLTVV.

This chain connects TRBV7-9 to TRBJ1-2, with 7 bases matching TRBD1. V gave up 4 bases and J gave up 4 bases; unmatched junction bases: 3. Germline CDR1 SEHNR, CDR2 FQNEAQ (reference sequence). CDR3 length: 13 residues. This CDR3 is CASSSDRIYGYTF. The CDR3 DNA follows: TGTGCCAGCAGCTCGGACAGGATCTATGGCTACACCTTC. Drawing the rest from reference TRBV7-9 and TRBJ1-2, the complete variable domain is DTGVSQNPRHKITKRGQNVTFRCDPISEHNRLYWYRQTLGQGPEFLTYFQNEAQLEKSRLLSDRFSAERPKGSFSTLEIQRTEQGDSAMYLCASSSDRIYGYTFGSGTRLTVV.

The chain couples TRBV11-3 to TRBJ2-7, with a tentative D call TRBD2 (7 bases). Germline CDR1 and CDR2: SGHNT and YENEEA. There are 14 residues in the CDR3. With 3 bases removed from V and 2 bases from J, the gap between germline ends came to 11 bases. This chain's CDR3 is CASSLAGDTYEQYF. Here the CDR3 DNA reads TGTGCCAGCAGCTTGGCGGGGGACACCTACGAGCAGTACTTC. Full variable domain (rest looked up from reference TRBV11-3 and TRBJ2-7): EAGVVQSPRYKIIEKKQPVAFWCNPISGHNTLYWYLQNLGQGPELLIRYENEEAVDDSQLPKDRFSAERLKGVDSTLKIQPAELGDSAVYLCASSLAGDTYEQYFGPGTRLTVT.

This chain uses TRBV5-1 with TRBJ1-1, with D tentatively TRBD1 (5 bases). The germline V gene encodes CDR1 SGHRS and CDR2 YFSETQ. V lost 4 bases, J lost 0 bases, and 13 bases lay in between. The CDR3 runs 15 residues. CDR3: CASSQDSTMNTEAFF. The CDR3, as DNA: TGCGCCAGCAGCCAAGACAGTACAATGAACACTGAAGCTTTCTTT.

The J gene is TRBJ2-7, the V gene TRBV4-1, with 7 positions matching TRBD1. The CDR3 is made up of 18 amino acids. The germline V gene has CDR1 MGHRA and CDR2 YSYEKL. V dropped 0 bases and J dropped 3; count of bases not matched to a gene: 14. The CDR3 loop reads CASSQESDRVSGLYEQYF. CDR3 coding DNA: TGCGCCAGCAGCCAAGAGTCCGACAGGGTTTCAGGTCTCTACGAGCAGTACTTC.

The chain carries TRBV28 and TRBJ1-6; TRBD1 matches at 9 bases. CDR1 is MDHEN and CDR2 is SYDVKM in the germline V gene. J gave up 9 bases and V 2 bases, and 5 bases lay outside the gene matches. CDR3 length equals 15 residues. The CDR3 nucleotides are TGTGCCAGCAGTTTAGGGGGACAGGGCATTTCACCCCTCCACTTT. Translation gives CASSLGGQGISPLHF.

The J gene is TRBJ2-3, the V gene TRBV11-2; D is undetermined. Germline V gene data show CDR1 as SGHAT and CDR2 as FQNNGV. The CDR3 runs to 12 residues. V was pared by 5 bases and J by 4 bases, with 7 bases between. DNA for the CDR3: TGTGCCAGCAGCCTAATTTCAGATACGCAGTATTTT. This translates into CASSLISDTQYF.

DNA for the CDR3: TGTGCCAGCAGCCAGAGGAGGGGTCTTGGGCAGTACTTC. Encoded protein: CASSQRRGLGQYF. The J gene is TRBJ2-7, the V gene TRBV5-6; tentatively, D is TRBD2 (6 bases). From germline, CDR1 is SGHDT and CDR2 YYEEEE. CDR3 length: 13 residues. V dropped 4 bases and J dropped 9 bases, with 17 bases sitting between them.